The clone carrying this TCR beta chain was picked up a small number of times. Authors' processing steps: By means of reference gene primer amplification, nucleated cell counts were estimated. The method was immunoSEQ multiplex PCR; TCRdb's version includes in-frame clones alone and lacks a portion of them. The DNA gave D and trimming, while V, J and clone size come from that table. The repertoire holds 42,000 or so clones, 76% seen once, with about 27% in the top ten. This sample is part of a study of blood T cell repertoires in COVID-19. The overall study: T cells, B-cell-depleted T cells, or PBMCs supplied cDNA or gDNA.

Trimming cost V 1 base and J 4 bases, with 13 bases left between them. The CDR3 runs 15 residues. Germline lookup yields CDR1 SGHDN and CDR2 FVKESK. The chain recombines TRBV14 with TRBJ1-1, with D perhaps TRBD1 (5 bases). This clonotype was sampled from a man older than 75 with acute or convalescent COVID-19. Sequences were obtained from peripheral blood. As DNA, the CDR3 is TGTGCCAGCAGCCAAGCCCGGGGGTGGGCCACTGAAGCTTTCTTT. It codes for CASSQARGWATEAFF.